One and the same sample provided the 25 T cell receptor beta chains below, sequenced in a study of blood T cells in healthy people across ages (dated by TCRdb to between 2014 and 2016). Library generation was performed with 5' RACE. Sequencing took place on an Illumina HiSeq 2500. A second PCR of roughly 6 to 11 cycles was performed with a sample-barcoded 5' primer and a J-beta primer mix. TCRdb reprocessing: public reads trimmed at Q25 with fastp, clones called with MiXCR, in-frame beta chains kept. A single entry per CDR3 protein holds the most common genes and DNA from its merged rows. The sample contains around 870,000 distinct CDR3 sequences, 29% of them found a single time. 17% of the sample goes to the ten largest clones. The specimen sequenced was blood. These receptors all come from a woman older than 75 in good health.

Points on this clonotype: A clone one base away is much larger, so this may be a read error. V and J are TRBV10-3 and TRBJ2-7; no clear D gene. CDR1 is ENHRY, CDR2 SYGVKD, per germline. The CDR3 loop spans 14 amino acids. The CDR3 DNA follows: TGTGCCATCAGGGAGTCCGAGGCCGTCTACGAGCAGTACTTC. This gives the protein CAIRESEAVYEQYF.

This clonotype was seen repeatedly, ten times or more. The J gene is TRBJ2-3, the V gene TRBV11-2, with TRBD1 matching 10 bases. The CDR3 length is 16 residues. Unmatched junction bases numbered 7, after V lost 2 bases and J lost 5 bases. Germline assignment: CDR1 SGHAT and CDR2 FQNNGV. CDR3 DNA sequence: TGTGCCAGCAGCTTACTTGGGACAGGGGCGGGAGATACGCAGTATTTT. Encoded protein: CASSLLGTGAGDTQYF.

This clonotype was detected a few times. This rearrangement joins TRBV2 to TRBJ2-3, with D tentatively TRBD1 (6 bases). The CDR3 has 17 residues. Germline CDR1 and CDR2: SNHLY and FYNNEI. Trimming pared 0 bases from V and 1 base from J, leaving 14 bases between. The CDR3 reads CASSEAGTSYRTDTQYF. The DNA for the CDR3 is TGTGCCAGCAGTGAAGCGGGGACATCGTATCGCACAGATACGCAGTATTTT.

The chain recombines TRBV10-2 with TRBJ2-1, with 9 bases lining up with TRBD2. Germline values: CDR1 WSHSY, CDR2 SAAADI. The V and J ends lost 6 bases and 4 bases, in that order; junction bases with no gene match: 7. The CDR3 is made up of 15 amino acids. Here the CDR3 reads CASRGILAGYNEQFF. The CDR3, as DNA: TGCGCCAGCAGGGGGATCCTAGCGGGGTACAATGAGCAGTTCTTC.

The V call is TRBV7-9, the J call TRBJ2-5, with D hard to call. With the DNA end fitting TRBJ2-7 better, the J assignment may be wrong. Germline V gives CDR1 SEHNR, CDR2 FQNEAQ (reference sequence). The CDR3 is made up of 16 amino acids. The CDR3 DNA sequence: TGTGCCAGCAGCTCGACGCAAACTAAAAACGGCCTCGAGCAGTACTTC. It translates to CASSSTQTKNGLEQYF.

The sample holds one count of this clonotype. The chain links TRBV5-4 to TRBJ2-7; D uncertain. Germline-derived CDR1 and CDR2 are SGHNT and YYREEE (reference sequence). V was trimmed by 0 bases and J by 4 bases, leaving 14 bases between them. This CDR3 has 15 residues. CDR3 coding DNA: TGTGCCAGCAGCTTGGCATCCCTGGGCTCTTACGAGCAGTACTTC. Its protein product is CASSLASLGSYEQYF.

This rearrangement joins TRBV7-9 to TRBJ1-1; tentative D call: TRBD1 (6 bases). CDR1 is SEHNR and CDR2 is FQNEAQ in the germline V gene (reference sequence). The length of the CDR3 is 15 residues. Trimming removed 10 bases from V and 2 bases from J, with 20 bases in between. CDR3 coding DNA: TGTGCCATCTCCGAGGGGGAAGCGCTCAACACTGAAGCTTTCTTT. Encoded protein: CAISEGEALNTEAFF.

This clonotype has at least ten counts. The CDR3 DNA reads TGCAGCGTTAATGGGCAGGGCACCACAGATACGCAGTATTTT. This codes for CSVNGQGTTDTQYF. This chain links TRBV29-1 with TRBJ2-3; D might be TRBD1 (5 bases). V was pared by 5 bases and J by 2 bases, with 14 bases between. Germline V lookup: CDR1 SQVTM, CDR2 ANQGSEA. The CDR3 loop spans 14 amino acids.

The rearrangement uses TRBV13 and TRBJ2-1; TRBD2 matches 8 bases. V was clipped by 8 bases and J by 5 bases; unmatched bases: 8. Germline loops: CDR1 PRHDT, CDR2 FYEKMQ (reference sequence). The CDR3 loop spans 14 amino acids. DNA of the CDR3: TGTGCCAGCCAGAGGGCGGGAGGCGACAATGAGCAGTTCTTC. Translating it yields CASQRAGGDNEQFF.

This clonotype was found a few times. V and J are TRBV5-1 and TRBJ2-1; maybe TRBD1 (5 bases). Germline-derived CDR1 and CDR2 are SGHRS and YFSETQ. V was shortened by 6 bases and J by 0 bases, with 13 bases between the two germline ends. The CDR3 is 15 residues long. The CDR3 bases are TGCGCCAGCATCTTAATAGGGGACTCCTACAATGAGCAGTTCTTC. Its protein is CASILIGDSYNEQFF.

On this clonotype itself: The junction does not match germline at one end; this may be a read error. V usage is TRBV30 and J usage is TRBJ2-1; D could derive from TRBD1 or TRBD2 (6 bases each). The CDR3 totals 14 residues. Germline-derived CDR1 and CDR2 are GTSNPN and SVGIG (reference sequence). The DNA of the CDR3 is TGTGCCTGGATCGACAGGACTAAGGGCAATGAGCGGTTCTTC. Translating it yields CAWIDRTKGNERFF.

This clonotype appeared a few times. The CDR3 loop is CASSYGSIGGHTDTQYF. CDR3 DNA sequence: TGTGCCAGCAGTTACGGTTCGATCGGGGGGCACACAGATACGCAGTATTTT. The rearrangement links TRBV6-2 or TRBV6-3 to TRBJ2-3; a possible D gene is TRBD2 (7 bases). Germline V gives CDR1 MNHEY, CDR2 SVGEGT. CDR3 length: 17 amino acids. V was pared by 2 bases and J by 2 bases, with 17 bases between.

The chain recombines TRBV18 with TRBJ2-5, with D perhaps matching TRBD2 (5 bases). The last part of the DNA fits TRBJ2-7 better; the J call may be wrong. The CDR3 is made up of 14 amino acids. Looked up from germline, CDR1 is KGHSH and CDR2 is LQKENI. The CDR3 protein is CASSPPSGFDEQYF. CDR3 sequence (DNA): TGTGCCAGCTCACCACCGTCGGGGTTCGACGAGCAGTACTTC.

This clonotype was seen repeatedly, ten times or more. The CDR3 sequence: CASGWPGQGGYTF. CDR3 coding DNA: TGCGCCAGCGGCTGGCCAGGGCAGGGAGGCTACACCTTC. J is TRBJ1-2 and V is TRBV5-1, with D possibly matching TRBD1 (5 bases). CDR1 and CDR2 from the germline V gene are SGHRS and YFSETQ. Trimming left V 7 bases short and J 8 bases short, with 18 bases between. CDR3 size: 13 residues.

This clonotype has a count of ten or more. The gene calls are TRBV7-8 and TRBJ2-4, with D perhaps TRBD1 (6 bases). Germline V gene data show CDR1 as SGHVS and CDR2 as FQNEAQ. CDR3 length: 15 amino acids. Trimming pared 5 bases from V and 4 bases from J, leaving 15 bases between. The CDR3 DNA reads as TGTGCCAGCAGCCCGCTCAGGGGAATGAAAAACATTCAGTACTTC. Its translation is CASSPLRGMKNIQYF.

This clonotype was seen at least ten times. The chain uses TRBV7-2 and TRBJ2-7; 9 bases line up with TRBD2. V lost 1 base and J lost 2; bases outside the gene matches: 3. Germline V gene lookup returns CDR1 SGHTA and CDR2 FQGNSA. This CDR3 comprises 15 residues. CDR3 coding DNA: TGTGCCAGCAGCTTAGGAGGCGGGGGGGCCTACGAGCAGTACTTC. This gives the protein CASSLGGGGAYEQYF.

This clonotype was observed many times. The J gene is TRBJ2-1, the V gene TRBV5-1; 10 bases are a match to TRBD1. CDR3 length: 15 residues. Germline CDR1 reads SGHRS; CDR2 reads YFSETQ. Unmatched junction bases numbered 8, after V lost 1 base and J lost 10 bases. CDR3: CASSLTPGQGKEQFF. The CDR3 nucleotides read TGCGCCAGCAGCTTGACCCCGGGACAGGGGAAGGAGCAGTTCTTC. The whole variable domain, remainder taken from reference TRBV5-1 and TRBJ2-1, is KAGVTQTPRYLIKTRGQQVTLSCSPISGHRSVSWYQQTPGQGLQFLFEYFSETQRNKGNFPGRFSGRQFSNSRSEMNVSTLELGDSALYLCASSLTPGQGKEQFFGPGTRLTVL.

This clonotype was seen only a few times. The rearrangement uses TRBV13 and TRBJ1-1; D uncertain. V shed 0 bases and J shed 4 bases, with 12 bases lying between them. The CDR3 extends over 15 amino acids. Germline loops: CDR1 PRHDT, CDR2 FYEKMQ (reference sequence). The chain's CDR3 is CASSLGPFVGTEAFF. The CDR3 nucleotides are TGTGCCAGCAGCTTAGGCCCTTTTGTTGGCACTGAAGCTTTCTTT.

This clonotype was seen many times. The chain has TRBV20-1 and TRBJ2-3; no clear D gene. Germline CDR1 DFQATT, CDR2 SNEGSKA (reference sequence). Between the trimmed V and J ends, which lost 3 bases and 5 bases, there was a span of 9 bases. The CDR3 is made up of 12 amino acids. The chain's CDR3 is CSARENLDTQYF. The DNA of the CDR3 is TGCAGTGCTAGGGAAAACTTAGATACGCAGTATTTT.

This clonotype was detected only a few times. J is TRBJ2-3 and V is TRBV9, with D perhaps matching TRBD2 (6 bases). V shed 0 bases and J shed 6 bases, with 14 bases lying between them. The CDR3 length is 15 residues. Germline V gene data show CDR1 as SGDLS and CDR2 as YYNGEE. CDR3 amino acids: CASSVVGGEGDTQYF. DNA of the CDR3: TGTGCCAGCAGCGTAGTCGGCGGGGAAGGGGATACGCAGTATTTT.

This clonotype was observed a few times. CDR3 sequence: CSARDKRGVYNEQFF. In nucleotides, the CDR3 is TGCAGTGCTAGAGATAAACGGGGGGTCTACAATGAGCAGTTCTTC. The chain is built from TRBV20-1 and TRBJ2-1, with TRBD2 matching over 7 bases. The CDR3 extends over 15 amino acids. The ends lost 0 bases at V and 3 bases at J; junction bases unmatched: 5. Germline CDR1 DFQATT, CDR2 SNEGSKA (reference sequence).

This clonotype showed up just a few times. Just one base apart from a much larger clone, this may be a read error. The CDR3 spells CASSPRSGSYNEQYF. The CDR3 DNA reads as TGTGCCAGCAGTCCCCGTAGCGGGAGTTACAATGAGCAGTACTTC. This chain links TRBV12-3 or TRBV12-4 with TRBJ2-1; 9 nucleotides match TRBD2. The end of the DNA aligns better with TRBJ2-7, so the J call may be wrong. This CDR3 contains 15 residues.

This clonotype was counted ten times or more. CDR3 sequence (DNA): TGCAGTGCTATTAACGGGGAGACCCAGTACTTC. Translating gives CSAINGETQYF. The gene calls are TRBV20-1 and TRBJ2-5, with D hard to call. CDR3 length: 11 amino acids. CDR1 DFQATT and CDR2 SNEGSKA come from the germline V gene (reference sequence). V lost 4 bases, J lost 5 bases, and 8 bases lay in between.

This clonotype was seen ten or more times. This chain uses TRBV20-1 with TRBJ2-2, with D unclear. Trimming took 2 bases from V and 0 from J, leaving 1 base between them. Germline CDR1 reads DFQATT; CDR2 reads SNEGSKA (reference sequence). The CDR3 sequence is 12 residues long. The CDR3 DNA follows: TGCAGTGCTAGAACGAACACCGGGGAGCTGTTTTTT. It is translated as CSARTNTGELFF.

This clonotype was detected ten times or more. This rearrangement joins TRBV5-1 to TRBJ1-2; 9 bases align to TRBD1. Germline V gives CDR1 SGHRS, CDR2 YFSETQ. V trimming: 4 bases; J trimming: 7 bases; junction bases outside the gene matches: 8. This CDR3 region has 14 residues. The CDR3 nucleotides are TGCGCCAGCAGCACCGAGGGACAGGGAAGTGGCTACACCTTC. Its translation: CASSTEGQGSGYTF.